The sequence of this T cell receptor (beta chain) was determined in a study of response to subunit inactivated influenza vaccine. The study, taken as a whole, reports: Authors suggested that a seasonal influenza vaccination recruits few new T cells each time.

This clonotype has just a few counts. The target antigen is unknown. The CDR3 spans 14 residues. Germline lookup yields CDR1 ENHRY and CDR2 SYGVKD. Unmatched junction bases numbered 2, after V lost 0 bases and J lost 9 bases. TCRdb used MiXCR to reprocess the RT-PCR reads, holding one entry per CDR3 protein. The table lists 450,000 to 550,000 distinct CDR3 sequences, less than 30% of them singletons. The sequenced sample was CD4+ T cells sorted from PBMCs, obtained roughly 5 days after vaccination. The chain joins TRBV10-3 to TRBJ2-1; 10 bases line up with TRBD2. The sequence came from a middle-aged man who received an inactivated influenza vaccine. The CDR3 is CAISESSGRGEQFF. Written as DNA, the CDR3 is TGTGCCATCAGTGAGTCCAGCGGGAGGGGTGAGCAGTTCTTC.